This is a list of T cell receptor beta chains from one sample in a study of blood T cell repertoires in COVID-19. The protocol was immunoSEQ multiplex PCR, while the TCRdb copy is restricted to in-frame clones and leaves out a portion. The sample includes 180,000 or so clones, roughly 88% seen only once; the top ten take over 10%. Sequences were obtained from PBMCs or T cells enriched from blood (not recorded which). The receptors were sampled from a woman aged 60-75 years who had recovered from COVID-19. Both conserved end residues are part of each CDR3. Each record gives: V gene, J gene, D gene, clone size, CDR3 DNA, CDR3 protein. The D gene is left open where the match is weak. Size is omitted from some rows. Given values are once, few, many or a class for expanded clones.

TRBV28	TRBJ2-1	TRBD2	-	TGTGCCAGCAGTTCGCCGACTAGCGGGAGGTCTCCCCTGTTCTTC	CASSSPTSGRSPLFF
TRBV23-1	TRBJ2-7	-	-	TGCGCCAGCTCCGAAGACAGGAGCTCCTACGAGCAGTACTTC	CASSEDRSSYEQYF
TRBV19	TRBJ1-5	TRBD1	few	TGTGCCAGTAGTATGGGACAGGGCAATCAGCCCCAGCATTTT	CASSMGQGNQPQHF
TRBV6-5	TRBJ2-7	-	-	TGTGCCAGCAGTTCCTCGACAGGATTAGGGGAGCAGTACTTC	CASSSSTGLGEQYF
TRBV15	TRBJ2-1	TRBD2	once	TGTGCCACCAGCAGAACCTTAGCGGGAGTTCGCTACAATGAGCAGTTCTTC	CATSRTLAGVRYNEQFF
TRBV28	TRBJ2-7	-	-	TGTGCCAGCAGTCCCCCCCCAGGGCGTAGGAACGAGCAGTACTTC	CASSPPPGRRNEQYF
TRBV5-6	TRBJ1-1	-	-	TGTGCCAGCAGCCCGTCTCTGGCCCTTTTTAACACTGAAGCTTTCTTT	CASSPSLALFNTEAFF
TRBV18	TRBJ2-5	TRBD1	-	TGTGCCAGCTCACCACCAGGGGGCAGTCGGGGAGAGACCCAGTACTTC	CASSPPGGSRGETQYF
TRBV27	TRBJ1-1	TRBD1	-	TGTGCCAGCAGTACTGACAGGGGGAACACTGAAGCTTTCTTT	CASSTDRGNTEAFF
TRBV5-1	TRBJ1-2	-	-	TGCGCCAGCAGCTTGGGTACAGACAAGGCGGGCTACACCTTC	CASSLGTDKAGYTF